One and the same sample provided the 9 T cell receptor beta chains below, sequenced in a study of cytomegalovirus exposure and HLA in healthy donors. Both 60 Vbeta primers and 13 Jbeta primers went into the PCR. This table comes from immunoSEQ multiplex PCR, and its TCRdb copy is limited to in-frame clones, with some not included. The sample yields about 130,000 clones, just over 70% seen once. The sample taken for sequencing was PBMCs. These receptors all come from a woman aged 60 to 75 in good health and CMV-seropositive.

This clone was detected once. The chain has TRBV5-1 and TRBJ1-2; D not certain. Trimming stripped 2 bases from V and 6 bases from J, with 11 bases between. The CDR3 totals 13 residues. CDR1 is SGHRS and CDR2 is YFSETQ in the germline V gene. CDR3 in amino acids: CASSFLELDGYTF. The CDR3 DNA follows: TGCGCCAGCAGCTTTCTAGAACTTGATGGCTACACCTTC.

The chain recombines TRBV15 with TRBJ2-1; TRBD2 matches 7 bases. The CDR3 sequence is 13 residues long. Germline loops: CDR1 LNHNV, CDR2 YYDKDF (reference sequence). Germline trimming cut 5 bases from V and 7 bases from J; bases unmatched to any gene: 5. The CDR3 protein is CATSGMGGNEQFF. CDR3 in DNA: TGTGCCACCAGCGGAATGGGGGGGAATGAGCAGTTCTTC.

This chain joins TRBV9 and TRBJ1-1, with 10 bases fitting TRBD1. The CDR3 spans 14 residues. From germline, CDR1 is SGDLS and CDR2 YYNGEE. V trimming: 0 bases; J trimming: 4 bases; junction bases outside the gene matches: 0. CDR3 residues: CASSVGQGATEAFF. The CDR3 coding sequence is TGTGCCAGCAGCGTAGGACAGGGGGCCACTGAAGCTTTCTTT.

This clone came up once. V is TRBV4-1 and J is TRBJ1-5, with D possibly being TRBD1 (5 bases). V lost 4 bases and J lost 4, with 11 bases in between. The germline V gene encodes CDR1 MGHRA and CDR2 YSYEKL. This CDR3 is 14 amino acids long. The CDR3 spells CASSRRVGNQPQHF. The CDR3 DNA reads as TGCGCCAGCAGCCGCAGGGTCGGGAATCAGCCCCAGCATTTT.

The rearrangement links TRBV7-9 to TRBJ2-1, with D perhaps matching TRBD1 (6 bases). CDR1 is SEHNR and CDR2 is FQNEAQ in the germline V gene (reference sequence). The V end lost 4 bases, the J end lost 0 bases, and 10 bases lay between the germline ends. This CDR3 spans 15 amino acids. The CDR3 sequence: CASSSLQGSYNEQFF. The DNA of the CDR3 is TGTGCCAGCAGCTCCCTACAGGGCTCCTACAATGAGCAGTTCTTC.

The chain links TRBV5-1 to TRBJ2-2; TRBD1 agrees at 9 bases. Germline V lookup: CDR1 SGHRS, CDR2 YFSETQ. J lost 6 bases, V lost 0 bases, and 6 bases had no gene match. The CDR3 covers 16 residues. CDR3 protein: CASSLEGQGWAGELFF. CDR3 sequence (DNA): TGCGCCAGCAGCTTGGAAGGACAGGGGTGGGCCGGGGAGCTGTTTTTT.

This clone was counted a few times. As DNA, the CDR3 is TGTGCCAGCACCCCAACCGGGACAGATTACTATGGCTACACCTTC. Amino acids: CASTPTGTDYYGYTF. The chain uses TRBV6-5 and TRBJ1-2, with TRBD1 matching 7 bases. Germline CDR1 reads MNHEY; CDR2 reads SVGAGI. The CDR3 is 15 amino acids. The V gene end was trimmed by 7 bases and the J gene end by 3 bases; junction bases not matched to a gene: 11.

The J gene is TRBJ2-2, the V gene TRBV2; tentative D call: TRBD1 (7 bases). Trimming took 2 bases from V and 7 from J, leaving 14 bases between them. The CDR3 has 15 residues. Germline CDR1 is SNHLY and CDR2 is FYNNEI. The CDR3 coding sequence is TGTGCCAGCAGTGAAATGGAGGGGGCGGTCGGGGAGCTGTTTTTT. It is translated as CASSEMEGAVGELFF.

This clone was counted once. The junction differs from germline at one of its ends, possibly a read error. The chain recombines TRBV7-9 with TRBJ1-2; the D gene is possibly TRBD1 (6 bases). This CDR3 has 15 residues. Germline CDR1 reads SEHNR; CDR2 reads FQNEAQ (reference sequence). CDR3 sequence: CSSSLGGALDYGYTF. CDR3 in DNA: TGTTCCAGCAGCTTGGGGGGGGCGCTTGACTATGGCTACACCTTC.